This T cell receptor beta chain was identified in a study of CD8 T cells in Susac syndrome. Random hexamers were used to reverse transcribe roughly 0.45 to 1 ug of RNA. TCRdb redid the calling of the immunoSEQ multiplex PCR reads with MiXCR, one entry per CDR3 protein. The sample lists 150,000 to 180,000 distinct CDR3 sequences; approximately 94% were seen once. The CDR3 runs to 13 residues. V shed 4 bases, J shed 9 bases, and the junction held 7 bases outside the gene matches. Germline CDR1 SGHDT, CDR2 YYEEEE. The sequenced sample consisted of CD8+ T cells from PBMCs. This clonotype originated in a human donor with multiple sclerosis. The chain combines TRBV5-6 with TRBJ1-1, with 9 bases fitting TRBD1. The CDR3 bases are TGTGCCAGCAGCCCCCGGGACAGGGAGAAAGCTTTCTTT. It yields the protein CASSPRDREKAFF.